One sample yielded the 10 T cell receptor beta chains listed below, sequenced in a study of blood T cell repertoires in COVID-19. Assay: immunoSEQ multiplex PCR; the TCRdb copy retains only in-frame clones and omits some. The data show 170,000 or so clones, 70% to 90% seen once. The source material was peripheral blood. Source of these receptors: a man in his forties or fifties with active or convalescent COVID-19.

The chain couples TRBV5-1 to TRBJ2-3, with 10 bases that match TRBD2. The CDR3 spans 17 residues. Trimming cost V 4 bases and J 3 bases; bases outside gene matches: 11. In germline, CDR1 is SGHRS, CDR2 YFSETQ. The CDR3 loop is CASSNLPPAGGTDTQYF. The CDR3 nucleotides read TGCGCCAGCAGCAACCTACCCCCAGCGGGGGGGACAGATACGCAGTATTTT.

The V and J genes are TRBV6-5 and TRBJ1-2, with 9 bases that match TRBD1. Trimming cost V 2 bases and J 8 bases; bases outside gene matches: 3. There are 13 residues in the CDR3. CDR1 and CDR2 (germline): MNHEY, SVGAGI. CDR3: CASSYTGGVGYTF. The DNA of the CDR3 is TGTGCCAGCAGTTACACAGGGGGCGTGGGCTACACCTTC.

This chain joins TRBV5-1 and TRBJ2-5; 7 bases line up with TRBD2. CDR1 and CDR2 from the germline V gene are SGHRS and YFSETQ. This CDR3 is built from 14 residues. Trimming cost V 4 bases and J 5 bases; bases outside gene matches: 8. The CDR3 region is CASSPLSGGETQYF. The CDR3 bases are TGCGCCAGCAGCCCGCTCTCCGGGGGGGAGACCCAGTACTTC.

The chain carries TRBV6-5 and TRBJ1-2; 8 bases line up with TRBD1. Germline V gives CDR1 MNHEY, CDR2 SVGAGI. The V segment lost 6 bases and the J segment 5 bases; nucleotides outside the gene matches: 8. The CDR3 contains 14 residues. The CDR3 spells CASRYQGAGYGYTF. For the CDR3, the DNA is TGTGCCAGCAGGTATCAGGGGGCCGGATATGGCTACACCTTC.

This rearrangement joins TRBV4-1 to TRBJ2-7, with D possibly being TRBD1 (6 bases). Germline CDR1 MGHRA, CDR2 YSYEKL. V gave up 4 bases and J gave up 0 bases, with 13 bases separating them. This CDR3 is 15 amino acids long. CDR3 sequence (DNA): TGCGCCAGCAGCCTCCGGGACACTAACTCCTACGAGCAGTACTTC. It specifies CASSLRDTNSYEQYF.

The gene calls are TRBV18 and TRBJ2-2, with 7 bases fitting TRBD2. The CDR3 has 15 amino acids. V was pared by 5 bases and J by 1 base, with 4 bases of the junction left unmatched. Germline V lookup: CDR1 KGHSH, CDR2 LQKENI. CDR3: CASSATSENTGELFF. Written as DNA, the CDR3 is TGTGCCAGCTCAGCTACTAGCGAGAACACCGGGGAGCTGTTTTTT. The full variable domain, with the rest looked up from reference TRBV18 and TRBJ2-2, is NAGVMQNPRHLVRRRGQEARLRCSPMKGHSHVYWYRQLPEEGLKFMVYLQKENIIDESGMPKERFSAEFPKEGPSILRIQQVVRGDSAAYFCASSATSENTGELFFGEGSRLTVL.

V usage is TRBV6-2 or TRBV6-3 and J usage is TRBJ1-1, with 7 bases matching TRBD1. The V segment lost 5 bases and the J segment 0 bases; nucleotides outside the gene matches: 9. Per the germline V gene, CDR1 is MNHEY and CDR2 is SVGEGT. CDR3 length equals 16 residues. The CDR3 DNA is TGTGCCAGCAGTCCCGGGACAGTAAGCCTGAACACTGAAGCTTTCTTT. It yields the protein CASSPGTVSLNTEAFF.

The V call is TRBV13, the J call TRBJ2-3; a possible D gene is TRBD2 (6 bases). This CDR3 is 15 amino acids long. V was cut by 1 base and J by 3 bases, with 11 bases left in between. Germline loops: CDR1 PRHDT, CDR2 FYEKMQ (reference sequence). CDR3 amino acids: CASSLESGGTDTQYF. The CDR3 DNA follows: TGTGCCAGCAGCTTAGAGTCCGGGGGTACAGATACGCAGTATTTT.

The chain uses TRBV4-3 and TRBJ1-5; 9 bases align to TRBD1. V gave up 8 bases and J gave up 7 bases; unmatched junction bases: 12. Germline loops: CDR1 LGHNA, CDR2 YSLEER. The CDR3 is made up of 15 amino acids. For the CDR3, the DNA is TGCGCCAGCGCCGAGCGAGACAGGGGGAACCAGCCCCAGCATTTT. Residues: CASAERDRGNQPQHF.

The chain links TRBV5-1 to TRBJ2-3; TRBD1 aligns across 8 bases. V was pared by 4 bases and J by 4 bases, with 11 bases of the junction left unmatched. Germline V gives CDR1 SGHRS, CDR2 YFSETQ. The CDR3 sequence is 16 residues long. In DNA, the CDR3 is TGCGCCAGCAGCATGGGGACAGGTATTGGAGCAGATACGCAGTATTTT. Protein product: CASSMGTGIGADTQYF.